Listed here is a single T cell receptor beta chain. The antigen it binds to is not known. No quality values exist for individual bases; no much larger clone is one base distant. This record belongs to a study of post-analysis software for immune sequencing data (dated by TCRdb to about 2015). Context from the whole study: Disease courses on record covered relapsing-remitting, secondary progressive and progressive-relapsing multiple sclerosis, though some patients had no subtype annotation. A subset of samples was prepared in parallel using single-end sample barcoding, then pooled and co-amplified after Illumina adapter ligation. The patient repertoires were set against about 12 previously published healthy control repertoires from donors whose ages ranged from about 6 to 27 years. On the study overall, not on this receptor specifically: The multiple sclerosis patient group was slightly younger than the control group. Four to six TRBV segments, including TRBV5-6, TRBV5-1 and TRBV20-1, were significantly more frequent in patients than controls. When samples were clustered directly using the F measure, samples prepared in the same batch co-clustered strongly, which prompted a batch-effect correction. Significantly lower normalized Chao1 diversity was found in multiple sclerosis patients than in controls, suggesting substantial peripheral T-cell clonal expansion.

Trimming takes 0 bases off V and 0 bases off J; junction bases not matched to a gene: 9. Spanning cysteine to phenylalanine, the CDR3 consists of 19 amino acids. The sequence is cut down to CDR3 DNA, 57 bases in frame from base 1. The CDR1 and CDR2 encoded by the germline V gene are SGHRS and YFSETQ. To demonstrate the VDJtools post-analysis software, TCR beta repertoires were profiled from the peripheral blood of more than 10 young patients with multiple sclerosis. The multiple sclerosis patients were children and adolescents between roughly 6 and 17 years of age. Libraries came from PCR. Instrument on record: Illumina HiSeq 2500. Unique molecular identifiers were incorporated into TCR beta cDNA libraries to reduce PCR and sequencing biases. Some 500,000 cDNA molecules were obtained for every 1 to 10 million input T cells, so each molecule roughly corresponded to one T cell. The same protocol used for the earlier healthy control dataset was applied to prepare and sequence the patient libraries. Within a given batch, samples were prepared together, multiplexed and sequenced on the same HiSeq lane. Under the source paper's analysis protocol: MIGEC handled the raw barcoded reads, throwing out single-read molecular identifier groups before consensus assembly and CDR3 extraction. VDJtools was used for post-analysis of the clonotype tables, with diversity normalized by down-sampling every dataset to the smallest sample size. In repertoire overlap clustering, CDR3 amino acid sequences, but not nucleotide sequences, were matched to correct batch-related cross-sample contamination. TCRdb's own reprocessing of the public reads used fastp at Q25 and MiXCR and kept productive beta chains. Each CDR3 protein appears once, grouped with its most common genes and DNA. These V and J calls rely on TCRdb rather than the paper's analysis. The sample records about 680,000 distinct CDR3 sequences, 55% to 60% of which are singletons. The biggest ten clones account for approximately 10% of the sample.

The chain employs TRBV5-1 and TRBJ2-1, with 10 bases aligning to TRBD2. The sample taken for sequencing was blood. This receptor was obtained from a girl aged 2-10 years with multiple sclerosis. Here is the DNA: TGCGCCAGCAGCTTGGCGGAACGGAGCGGGAGGGCCTCCTACAATGAGCAGTTCTTC. Its coded protein is CASSLAERSGRASYNEQFF. With the portions outside the CDR3 filled from the reference TRBV5-1 and TRBJ2-1 genes, the complete variable region becomes KAGVTQTPRYLIKTRGQQVTLSCSPISGHRSVSWYQQTPGQGLQFLFEYFSETQRNKGNFPGRFSGRQFSNSRSEMNVSTLELGDSALYLCASSLAERSGRASYNEQFFGPGTRLTVL.